This TCR beta chain comes out of a study of identical twins. Trimming shortened V by 2 bases and J by 4 bases, and 10 bases separated the two germline ends. CDR3 size: 14 residues. CDR1 is MRHNA and CDR2 is SNTAGT in the germline V gene. This clonotype was recorded many times. Template switching added a universal primer site; cDNA carried unique molecular identifiers. TCRdb re-derived calls from the 5' RACE reads in MiXCR, one entry per CDR3 protein. The data contain about 240,000 distinct CDR3 sequences, 12% of them singletons. The sample was also linked to a second study, of yellow fever vaccine responses in identical twins.

The receptor comes from a woman under 30 in good health. Sequencing input: memory (CD45RO+) T cells sorted from blood. V usage is TRBV6-4 and J usage is TRBJ2-3; D is possibly TRBD2 (6 bases). Here the CDR3 DNA reads TGTGCCAGCAGTGACGTCCTAGCGTCAGATACGCAGTATTTT. This sequence encodes CASSDVLASDTQYF.